Described below is a single T cell receptor beta chain sequence and its context. This record comes from a study of T cell responses to AZD1222 COVID-19 vaccine. The germline V gene has CDR1 KGHSY and CDR2 FQNENV. The CDR3 length is 14 residues. V was pared by 4 bases and J by 8 bases, with 7 bases of the junction left unmatched. TCRdb's copy holds only in-frame clones and misses some; the assay was immunoSEQ multiplex PCR. Among about 130,000 clones, about nine tenths were seen once, and the ten largest hold approximately 4%. This clonotype originated in an adult in good health. The specimen comprised peripheral blood, sampled on day 0 of AZD1222 vaccination. The chain uses TRBV16 and TRBJ1-4, with 7 bases fitting TRBD1. The CDR3 DNA sequence: TGTGCCAGCAGCCGAGGGGACAGCCGGGAAAAACTGTTTTTT. It codes for CASSRGDSREKLFF.